The 32 T cell receptor beta chains in this list originate from one sample, sequenced in a study of HIV-infected patients and healthy controls. About 450 ng RNA was reverse transcribed with alpha and beta constant-region primers. Using multiplexing indices, alpha and beta chain libraries were generated apart by chain-specific third strand synthesis. TCRdb processed the 5' RACE reads anew with MiXCR; each CDR3 protein has one entry. Of some 9,600 distinct CDR3 sequences in the sample, approximately 7% were seen once. The repertoire came from unfractionated whole blood and reflected all unsorted peripheral T cells. Specimen: blood, collected before antiretroviral therapy. The receptors shown here come from an adult with HIV infection.

This clonotype is medium-sized. The chain recombines TRBV29-1 with TRBJ1-1, with a tentative D call TRBD1 (6 bases). CDR1 is SQVTM, CDR2 ANQGSEA, per germline. The CDR3 extends over 14 amino acids. The ends were cut back, 1 base at V and 5 bases at J, with 14 bases in the middle. The CDR3: CSVEVNLRGTEAFF. CDR3 sequence (DNA): TGCAGCGTTGAAGTTAACCTCAGGGGTACTGAAGCTTTCTTT. The full variable domain, its missing parts supplied by reference TRBV29-1 and TRBJ1-1, is SAVISQKPSRDICQRGTSLTIQCQVDSQVTMMFWYRQQPGQSLTLIATANQGSEATYESGFVIDKFPISRPNLTFSTLTVSNMSPEDSSIYLCSVEVNLRGTEAFFGQGTRLTVV.

In its sample, this clonotype was seen many times. The rearrangement links TRBV19 to TRBJ2-3, with D hard to call. The V gene's germline CDR1 is LNHDA and CDR2 SQIVND (reference sequence). This CDR3 region has 14 residues. V was cut by 5 bases and J by 6 bases, with 15 bases left in between. CDR3 sequence reads: CASSPLGLGDTQYF. As DNA, the CDR3 is TGTGCCAGTAGTCCCCTGGGGTTAGGGGATACGCAGTATTTT.

This clonotype came up many times. V is TRBV20-1 and J is TRBJ2-7; a weak D match, TRBD1 (6 bases). Germline-derived CDR1 and CDR2 are DFQATT and SNEGSKA (reference sequence). The ends were cut back, 2 bases at V and 1 base at J, with 12 bases in the middle. This CDR3 region has 14 residues. The CDR3 sequence is CSARKTGFSYEQYF. The CDR3 coding sequence is TGCAGTGCTAGAAAAACAGGGTTTTCCTACGAGCAGTACTTC.

This clonotype was seen ten or more times. The chain joins TRBV19 to TRBJ2-1, with D maybe TRBD2 (6 bases). Trimming took 6 bases from V and 0 from J, leaving 9 bases between them. The CDR3 covers 14 residues. Germline assignment: CDR1 LNHDA and CDR2 SQIVND (reference sequence). In nucleotides, the CDR3 is TGTGCCAGTAGACGGGAGATCTCCTACAATGAGCAGTTCTTC. Its translation is CASRREISYNEQFF.

This clonotype was counted ten times or more. The chain has TRBV25-1 and TRBJ1-3; D is perhaps TRBD1 (5 bases). The CDR3 covers 16 residues. Germline lookup yields CDR1 MGHDK and CDR2 SYGVNS. V was shortened by 3 bases and J by 4 bases, with 16 bases between the two germline ends. CDR3 bases: TGTGCCAGCAGTGATGGGCACGGGACGAAGGGAAACACCATATATTTT. This codes for CASSDGHGTKGNTIYF.

This clonotype was recorded at least ten times. The chain links TRBV4-3 to TRBJ1-2; no clear D. The germline V and J ends were trimmed by 4 bases and 3 bases, with 12 bases remaining between them. There are 14 residues in the CDR3. Germline V lookup: CDR1 LGHNA, CDR2 YSLEER. Here the CDR3 DNA reads TGCGCCAGCAGCCCAGATGGGTCCTACTATGGCTACACCTTC. Translation gives CASSPDGSYYGYTF.

This clonotype was found a few times. The V and J genes are TRBV11-2 and TRBJ2-1; 7 bases are a match to TRBD2. J lost 7 bases, V lost 6 bases, and 21 bases had no gene match. Germline CDR1 reads SGHAT; CDR2 reads FQNNGV. CDR3 length: 18 amino acids. The CDR3 reads CASRSLSGRTSRGNEQFF. CDR3 in DNA: TGTGCCAGCAGAAGCTTATCTGGAAGGACTAGTAGGGGTAATGAGCAGTTCTTC.

This clonotype was seen repeatedly, ten times or more. The chain combines TRBV7-3 with TRBJ2-1; no clear D gene. The CDR3 runs 16 residues. V was trimmed by 5 bases and J by 2 bases, leaving 16 bases between them. The V gene's germline CDR1 is SGHTA and CDR2 FQGTGA. CDR3 DNA: TGTGCCAGCAGCCCTGGCCTAGACGTCACCTACAATGAGCAGTTCTTC. Protein sequence: CASSPGLDVTYNEQFF.

This clonotype was seen at least ten times. The rearrangement uses TRBV28 and TRBJ2-5, with 9 positions matching TRBD1. The CDR3 is 16 residues long. V lost 2 bases, J lost 4 bases, and 8 bases stayed unmatched. Per the germline V gene, CDR1 is MDHEN and CDR2 is SYDVKM. Here the CDR3 DNA reads TGTGCCAGCAGTTTAAAAGGGACAGGGATTTCAGAGACCCAGTACTTC. Encoded protein: CASSLKGTGISETQYF.

This clonotype was observed many times. The V gene is TRBV20-1, the J gene TRBJ1-2, with 8 bases that match TRBD1. V shed 7 bases, J shed 8 bases, and the junction held 9 bases outside the gene matches. The germline V gene has CDR1 DFQATT and CDR2 SNEGSKA (reference sequence). The CDR3 is 12 residues long. CDR3 region: CSDAPGGRGYTF. The CDR3, as DNA: TGCAGTGACGCCCCAGGGGGCAGAGGCTACACCTTC.

This clonotype was detected ten times or more. The chain couples TRBV6-5 to TRBJ1-5; D gene unclear. Per the germline V gene, CDR1 is MNHEY and CDR2 is SVGAGI. The CDR3 totals 14 residues. Deletions cut 10 bases from V and 2 bases from J, with 15 bases between. The CDR3 region has the DNA TGTGCCATCGACACCCCAAGGGGCAATCAGCCCCAGCATTTT. This sequence encodes CAIDTPRGNQPQHF.

This clonotype was seen a few times. This chain connects TRBV5-1 to TRBJ2-3; D not certain. Trimming took off 4 bases at V and 3 bases at J, with 15 bases between the two ends. This CDR3 has 15 amino acids. Germline CDR1 reads SGHRS; CDR2 reads YFSETQ. The CDR3 loop is CASSADRLETDTQYF. The CDR3 nucleotides read TGCGCCAGCAGCGCTGATAGACTGGAGACAGATACGCAGTATTTT. Full variable domain (rest looked up from reference TRBV5-1 and TRBJ2-3): KAGVTQTPRYLIKTRGQQVTLSCSPISGHRSVSWYQQTPGQGLQFLFEYFSETQRNKGNFPGRFSGRQFSNSRSEMNVSTLELGDSALYLCASSADRLETDTQYFGPGTRLTVL.

This clonotype has at least ten counts. The genes are TRBV12-3 or TRBV12-4 and TRBJ2-1, with 14 bases matching TRBD2. V gave up 6 bases and J gave up 0 bases; unmatched junction bases: 7. The CDR3 has 18 amino acids. The CDR3 DNA sequence: TGTGCCAGCAGAGGGACTAGCGGGGGCTCAAGCTCCTACAATGAGCAGTTCTTC. Residues: CASRGTSGGSSSYNEQFF.

This clonotype was seen ten or more times. V usage is TRBV2 and J usage is TRBJ2-1; 7 bases agree with TRBD2. This CDR3 is 19 amino acids long. V gave up 8 bases and J gave up 5 bases; unmatched junction bases: 24. In germline, CDR1 is SNHLY, CDR2 FYNNEI. DNA of the CDR3: TGTGCCAGCCACCTGGTCGAAAGAGCCGTGGGCGGGGGACACAATGAGCAGTTCTTC. Encoded protein: CASHLVERAVGGGHNEQFF. The whole variable domain, filled in from reference TRBV2 and TRBJ2-1, reads EPEVTQTPSHQVTQMGQEVILRCVPISNHLYFYWYRQILGQKVEFLVSFYNNEISEKSEIFDDQFSVERPDGSNFTLKIRSTKLEDSAMYFCASHLVERAVGGGHNEQFFGPGTRLTVL.

This clonotype came up many times. J is TRBJ1-5 and V is TRBV30; 7 nucleotides match TRBD1. Germline V gene data show CDR1 as GTSNPN and CDR2 as SVGIG (reference sequence). This CDR3 is built from 14 residues. V lost 5 bases, J lost 1 base, and 5 bases stayed unmatched. The CDR3 region is CAWSGGGSNQPQHF. The CDR3 DNA reads as TGTGCCTGGTCAGGGGGGGGCAGCAATCAGCCCCAGCATTTT.

There are many counts of this clonotype. This chain joins TRBV7-3 and TRBJ2-3; 9 bases fit TRBD1. The CDR3 sequence is 17 residues long. The germline V gene has CDR1 SGHTA and CDR2 FQGTGA. J lost 4 bases, V lost 5 bases, and 13 bases had no gene match. The CDR3 region is CASSLSPGQGGADTQYF. The CDR3 DNA reads as TGTGCCAGCAGCCTTAGCCCGGGACAGGGAGGGGCAGATACGCAGTATTTT.

The sample holds a few counts of this clonotype. CDR3 bases: TGCGCCAGCAGCCAAACACCACAATCTACCAGGGAGAAAATGAGATCCTATAATTCACCCCTCCACTTT. This sequence encodes CASSQTPQSTREKMRSYNSPLHF. This rearrangement joins TRBV4-3 to TRBJ1-6; TRBD1 might be the D (5 bases). The V gene lost 2 bases and the J gene lost 1 base, with 30 bases spanning the gap. In germline, CDR1 is LGHNA, CDR2 YSLEER. The CDR3 spans 23 residues.

In this sample, this clonotype turned up many times. The J gene is TRBJ1-3, the V gene TRBV19; D unresolved. The CDR3 is 15 amino acids. Germline values: CDR1 LNHDA, CDR2 SQIVND (reference sequence). The V gene lost 0 bases and the J gene lost 4 bases, with 10 bases spanning the gap. For the CDR3, the DNA is TGTGCCAGTAGTATAGAAGACGCTCGGGGAAACACCATATATTTT. As protein: CASSIEDARGNTIYF.

This clonotype was picked up many times. The chain carries TRBV18 and TRBJ2-5; no firm D call. CDR1 is KGHSH, CDR2 LQKENI, per germline. The germline V and J ends were trimmed by 1 base and 5 bases, with 8 bases remaining between them. This CDR3 contains 13 residues. The CDR3 sequence is CASSPRVAETQYF. CDR3 sequence (DNA): TGTGCCAGCTCACCACGCGTCGCGGAGACCCAGTACTTC.

This clonotype was picked up a small number of times. The chain joins TRBV20-1 to TRBJ1-3; 7 nucleotides line up with TRBD1. Unmatched junction bases numbered 3, after V lost 5 bases and J lost 2 bases. The germline V gene has CDR1 DFQATT and CDR2 SNEGSKA (reference sequence). CDR3 length: 13 residues. In DNA form, the CDR3 reads TGCAGTGCTTTCGACAGGGCTGGAAACACCATATATTTT. Its protein is CSAFDRAGNTIYF.

The table lists this clonotype with many counts. V and J are TRBV12-5 and TRBJ2-3; TRBD1 matches 10 bases. This CDR3 spans 17 amino acids. Looked up from germline, CDR1 is LGHNT and CDR2 is FRNRAP. With V trimmed by 5 bases and J by 4 bases, 12 bases remained unmatched. CDR3 residues: CASGPLPGTGDADTQYF. The CDR3 coding sequence is TGTGCTAGTGGTCCCCTTCCGGGGACAGGGGATGCAGATACGCAGTATTTT.

This clonotype came up many times. The V gene is TRBV6-4, the J gene TRBJ2-1, with 12 bases aligning to TRBD2. CDR1 and CDR2 from the germline V gene are MRHNA and SNTAGT. The CDR3 runs to 15 residues. The V gene end was trimmed by 4 bases and the J gene end by 7 bases; junction bases not matched to a gene: 5. The CDR3 sequence is CASSASGGAQNEQFF. In nucleotides, the CDR3 is TGTGCCAGCAGTGCTAGCGGGGGGGCTCAGAATGAGCAGTTCTTC.

The CDR3 nucleotides are TGTGCCAGCAGCCGGACTAGCCGAGAGACCCAGTACTTC. It encodes CASSRTSRETQYF. V usage is TRBV7-9 and J usage is TRBJ2-5; 8 positions match TRBD2. The CDR3 is 13 residues long. Germline CDR1 reads SEHNR; CDR2 reads FQNEAQ (reference sequence). The trim removed 5 bases at V and 4 bases at J, leaving 3 bases unmatched.

This clonotype was counted ten times or more. The chain joins TRBV18 to TRBJ2-6; D call uncertain. In germline, CDR1 is KGHSH, CDR2 LQKENI. Trimming shortened V by 2 bases and J by 0 bases, and 5 bases separated the two germline ends. This CDR3 comprises 15 residues. CDR3 protein: CASSPAPSGANVLTF. CDR3 nucleotides: TGTGCCAGCTCACCAGCCCCCTCTGGGGCCAACGTCCTGACTTTC. The variable domain in full, completed from reference TRBV18 and TRBJ2-6, reads NAGVMQNPRHLVRRRGQEARLRCSPMKGHSHVYWYRQLPEEGLKFMVYLQKENIIDESGMPKERFSAEFPKEGPSILRIQQVVRGDSAAYFCASSPAPSGANVLTFGAGSRLTVL.

In its sample, this clonotype was seen many times. This chain uses TRBV24-1 with TRBJ1-1; D unclear. V was clipped by 2 bases and J by 4 bases, with 10 bases between them. The CDR3 runs to 14 residues. Per germline, CDR1 KGHDR and CDR2 SFDVKD. The CDR3 here is CATSDSGRITEAFF. The CDR3 DNA sequence: TGTGCCACCAGTGATTCGGGCAGAATCACTGAAGCTTTCTTT.

There are many counts of this clonotype. The chain employs TRBV7-2 and TRBJ2-1; D gene unclear. CDR1 SGHTA and CDR2 FQGNSA come from the germline V gene. V lost 1 base and J 0 bases, leaving 7 bases between the germline ends. The CDR3 has 15 amino acids. The DNA for the CDR3 is TGTGCCAGCAGCTTAGGCCCGAGCTCCTACAATGAGCAGTTCTTC. Protein product: CASSLGPSSYNEQFF.

By share, this clonotype ranks as medium-sized. This chain connects TRBV27 to TRBJ1-1; D is uncertain. V was shortened by 3 bases and J by 7 bases, with 18 bases between the two germline ends. This CDR3 spans 15 amino acids. Germline V lookup: CDR1 MNHEY, CDR2 SMNVEV (reference sequence). CDR3: CASSFLREAGFEAFF. Here the CDR3 DNA reads TGTGCCAGCAGTTTCCTTAGGGAGGCGGGGTTTGAAGCTTTCTTT.

The V gene is TRBV12-3 or TRBV12-4, the J gene TRBJ1-1; D uncertain. CDR3 length: 14 residues. The V and J ends lost 5 bases and 4 bases respectively, with 14 bases between them. For the CDR3, the DNA is TGTGCCAGCAGTCCCTGGGTGGAGGGCACTGAAGCTTTCTTT. Protein product: CASSPWVEGTEAFF.

At least ten counts were recorded for this clonotype. CDR3 sequence reads: CASSQEEDGPTLYQETQYF. The CDR3 DNA sequence: TGCGCCAGCAGCCAAGAGGAGGACGGGCCAACCCTGTACCAAGAGACCCAGTACTTC. The chain is built from TRBV4-3 and TRBJ2-5; maybe TRBD2 (5 bases). The CDR3 extends over 19 amino acids. Trimming cost V 0 bases and J 0 bases, with 20 bases left between them. Germline values: CDR1 LGHNA, CDR2 YSLEER.

The sample holds many counts of this clonotype. CDR3 bases: TGCGCCAGCAGCTTGGGTACGAACACTGAAGCTTTCTTT. This translates into CASSLGTNTEAFF. The chain carries TRBV5-1 and TRBJ1-1, with D unclear. Trimming pared 0 bases from V and 1 base from J, leaving 4 bases between. This CDR3 contains 13 residues. The germline CDR1 and CDR2 sequences are SGHRS and YFSETQ.

In this sample, this clonotype turned up many times. The rearrangement joins TRBV13 to TRBJ2-1; D is uncertain. CDR1 PRHDT and CDR2 FYEKMQ come from the germline V gene (reference sequence). The CDR3 is 14 amino acids. The V and J ends lost 3 bases and 8 bases respectively, with 14 bases between them. The CDR3 here is CASSFPDVRDEQFF. In DNA, the CDR3 is TGTGCCAGCAGCTTCCCAGACGTCCGGGATGAGCAGTTCTTC.

In this sample, this clonotype is medium-sized (0.01 to 0.1%). This chain uses TRBV4-3 with TRBJ2-2; tentative D call: TRBD2 (5 bases). V was shortened by 0 bases and J by 5 bases, with 13 bases between the two germline ends. This CDR3 has 16 residues. The V gene's germline CDR1 is LGHNA and CDR2 YSLEER. This CDR3 is CASSQDRRPGTGELFF. CDR3 DNA: TGCGCCAGCAGCCAAGATCGCAGACCGGGGACCGGGGAGCTGTTTTTT.